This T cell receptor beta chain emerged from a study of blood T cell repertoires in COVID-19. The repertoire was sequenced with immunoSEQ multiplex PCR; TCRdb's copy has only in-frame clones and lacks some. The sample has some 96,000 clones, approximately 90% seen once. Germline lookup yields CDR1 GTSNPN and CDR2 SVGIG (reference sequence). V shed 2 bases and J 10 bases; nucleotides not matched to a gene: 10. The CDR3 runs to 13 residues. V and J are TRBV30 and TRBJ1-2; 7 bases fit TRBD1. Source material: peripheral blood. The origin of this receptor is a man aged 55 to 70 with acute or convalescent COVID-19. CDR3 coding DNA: TGTGCCTGGAGTAGAATGGACAGGAACCCCTACACCTTC. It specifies CAWSRMDRNPYTF.